The clone carrying this T cell receptor (beta chain) came up many times. No antigen is known for it. This sample was included in a study of CD8 T cells in ankylosing spondylitis. General study results and limits: From matched ankylosing spondylitis synovial fluid, disease-linked clones were reportedly recovered at significantly enriched levels. Disease-linked clones had a CD8+ phenotype and relatively low frequency in peripheral blood. Ankylosing spondylitis blood appeared to be characterized by a TCR beta motif of eight highly homologous variants.

As the method for making TCR beta libraries, quantitative 5'-RACE with molecular barcodes was used. TCRdb independently ran MiXCR on the 5' RACE reads; one entry per CDR3 protein. The data contain 150,000 to 200,000 distinct CDR3 sequences, about 18% of them singletons. The CDR3 is made up of 15 amino acids. In germline, CDR1 is MNHNS, CDR2 SASEGT. V lost 6 bases and J lost 0, with 12 bases in between. The rearrangement links TRBV6-1 to TRBJ2-1; no definite D call. Sequencing used blood, either unsorted or a sorted T cell fraction (not recorded which). The source is a male donor with ankylosing spondylitis or in good health (not recorded which). CDR3 residues: CASRTDTRSYNEQFF. As DNA, the CDR3 is TGTGCCAGCAGAACCGACACCCGCTCCTACAATGAGCAGTTCTTC.